What follows is one T cell receptor (beta chain) and its context. Trimming pared 6 bases from V and 5 bases from J, leaving 13 bases between. The CDR3 covers 14 residues. CDR1 is PRHDT, CDR2 FYEKMQ, per germline (reference sequence). This record belongs to a study of Ad26.COV2.S vaccination and SARS-CoV-2 variants. Here immunoSEQ multiplex PCR was the method, and the copy in TCRdb shows in-frame clones only, minus some. The repertoire holds some 350,000 clones, with 70% to 90% as singletons. Treatment specified: some 20 received Ad26.COV2.S at low or high dose, single or two shots; about 5 received placebo; per-sample allocation not given. The study sampled participants on day 63 after the first vaccine or placebo injection. The sample came from a Boston adult aged 18-55 years.

The sequences come from peripheral blood, collected in a trial of Ad26.COV2.S vaccine versus placebo. This sequence was found in a person between 18 and 60 years old who received the Ad26.COV2.S COVID-19 vaccine or a placebo. The V call is TRBV13, the J call TRBJ1-4, with a tentative D call TRBD1 (6 bases). CDR3 nucleotide sequence: TGTGCCAGCAGACCGACAGGAGCGAATGAAAAACTGTTTTTT. It specifies CASRPTGANEKLFF.